This T cell receptor beta chain was recovered during a study of blood T cell repertoires in COVID-19. Whole-study context: The analysed material was cDNA or gDNA that came from T cells, B-cell-depleted T cells, or PBMCs.

Trimming took 10 bases from V and 9 from J, leaving 13 bases between them. CDR3 length: 11 residues. Germline values: CDR1 WSHSY, CDR2 SAAADI. The authors' processing: From reference gene primer amplification, estimates of nucleated cell counts were derived. This table comes from immunoSEQ multiplex PCR, and its TCRdb copy is limited to in-frame clones, with some not included. V and J calls and clone size are copied from that table; D and trimming were computed from the DNA. The sample consists of around 40,000 clones, more than 65% of them appearing once. The sequence came from a man between 65 and 85 years old with acute or convalescent COVID-19. The sample taken for sequencing was peripheral blood. J is TRBJ2-1 and V is TRBV10-2; D not certain. In DNA, the CDR3 is TGCGCCACCCTCGGAGCAGCTGAGCAGTTCTTC. This translates into CATLGAAEQFF.